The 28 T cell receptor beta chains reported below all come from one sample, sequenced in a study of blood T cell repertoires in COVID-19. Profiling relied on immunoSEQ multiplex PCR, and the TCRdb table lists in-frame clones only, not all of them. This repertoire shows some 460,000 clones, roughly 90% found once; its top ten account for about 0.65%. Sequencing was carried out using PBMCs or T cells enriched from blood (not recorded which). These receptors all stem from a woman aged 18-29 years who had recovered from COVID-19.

In DNA form, the CDR3 reads TGTGCCAGCAGCTTGGGACTGTCCGCCTACGAGCAGTACTTC. It translates to CASSLGLSAYEQYF. The J gene is TRBJ2-7, the V gene TRBV11-2; tentatively, D is TRBD2 (6 bases). The V and J ends lost 3 bases and 2 bases respectively, with 11 bases between them. This CDR3 is built from 14 residues. The germline CDR1 and CDR2 sequences are SGHAT and FQNNGV.

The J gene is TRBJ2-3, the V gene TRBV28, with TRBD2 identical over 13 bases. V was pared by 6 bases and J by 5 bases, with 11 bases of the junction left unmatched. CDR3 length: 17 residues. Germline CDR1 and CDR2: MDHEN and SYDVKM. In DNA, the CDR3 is TGTGCCAGCAGCCCCCACTCGACTAGCGGGGGGCAAGATACGCAGTATTTT. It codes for CASSPHSTSGGQDTQYF. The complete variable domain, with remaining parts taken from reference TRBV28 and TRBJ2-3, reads DVKVTQSSRYLVKRTGEKVFLECVQDMDHENMFWYRQDPGLGLRLIYFSYDVKMKEKGDIPEGYSVSREKKERFSLILESASTNQTSMYLCASSPHSTSGGQDTQYFGPGTRLTVL.

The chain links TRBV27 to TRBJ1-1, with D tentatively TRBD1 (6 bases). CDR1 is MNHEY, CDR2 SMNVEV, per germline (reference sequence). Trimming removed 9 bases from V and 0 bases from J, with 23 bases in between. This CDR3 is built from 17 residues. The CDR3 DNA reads TGTGCCAGTTCAACTCGGGGGGGCTTTGGTATGAACACTGAAGCTTTCTTT. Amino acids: CASSTRGGFGMNTEAFF.

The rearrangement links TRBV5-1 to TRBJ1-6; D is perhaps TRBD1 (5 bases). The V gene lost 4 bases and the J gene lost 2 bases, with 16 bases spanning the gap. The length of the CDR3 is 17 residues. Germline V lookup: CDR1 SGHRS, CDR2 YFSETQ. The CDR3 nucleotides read TGCGCCAGCAGCCCCGGGCGGGGGGAAACCTATAATTCACCCCTCCACTTT. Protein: CASSPGRGETYNSPLHF.

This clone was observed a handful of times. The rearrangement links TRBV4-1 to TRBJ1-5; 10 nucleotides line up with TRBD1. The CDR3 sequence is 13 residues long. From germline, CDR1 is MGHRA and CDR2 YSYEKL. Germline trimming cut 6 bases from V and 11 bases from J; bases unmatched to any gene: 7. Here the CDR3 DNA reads TGCGCCAGCAGGGCGACAGGGGGCTTCGCCCAGCATTTT. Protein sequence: CASRATGGFAQHF.

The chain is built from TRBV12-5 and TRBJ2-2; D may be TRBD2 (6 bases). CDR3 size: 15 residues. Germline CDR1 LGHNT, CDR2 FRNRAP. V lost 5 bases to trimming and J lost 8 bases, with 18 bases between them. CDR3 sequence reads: CASGPYGGLRGELFF. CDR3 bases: TGTGCTAGTGGTCCGTACGGGGGTTTAAGGGGGGAGCTGTTTTTT.

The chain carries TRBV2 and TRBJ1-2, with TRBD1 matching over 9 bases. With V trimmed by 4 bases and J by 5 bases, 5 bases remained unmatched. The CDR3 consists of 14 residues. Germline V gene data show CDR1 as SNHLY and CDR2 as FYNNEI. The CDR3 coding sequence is TGTGCCAGCAGTGTGGGACAGGGCATATATGGCTACACCTTC. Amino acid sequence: CASSVGQGIYGYTF.

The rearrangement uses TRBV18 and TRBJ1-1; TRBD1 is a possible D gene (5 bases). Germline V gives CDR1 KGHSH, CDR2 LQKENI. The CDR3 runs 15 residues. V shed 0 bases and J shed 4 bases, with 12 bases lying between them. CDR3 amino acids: CASSPPSGEGTEAFF. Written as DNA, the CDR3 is TGTGCCAGCTCACCACCGTCGGGGGAGGGCACTGAAGCTTTCTTT. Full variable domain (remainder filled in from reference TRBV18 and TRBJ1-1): NAGVMQNPRHLVRRRGQEARLRCSPMKGHSHVYWYRQLPEEGLKFMVYLQKENIIDESGMPKERFSAEFPKEGPSILRIQQVVRGDSAAYFCASSPPSGEGTEAFFGQGTRLTVV.

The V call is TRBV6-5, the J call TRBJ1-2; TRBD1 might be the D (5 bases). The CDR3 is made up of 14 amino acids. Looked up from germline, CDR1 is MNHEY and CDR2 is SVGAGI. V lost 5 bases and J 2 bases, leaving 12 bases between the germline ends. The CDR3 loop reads CASSPAQENYGYTF. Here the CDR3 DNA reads TGTGCCAGCAGTCCCGCACAGGAAAACTATGGCTACACCTTC.

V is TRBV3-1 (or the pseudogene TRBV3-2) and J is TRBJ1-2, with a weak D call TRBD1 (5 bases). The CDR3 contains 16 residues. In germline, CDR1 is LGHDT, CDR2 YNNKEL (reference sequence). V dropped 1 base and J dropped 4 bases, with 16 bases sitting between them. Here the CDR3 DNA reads TGTGCCAGCAGCCAAGTGGCAGGACAAAGGGTCTATGGCTACACCTTC. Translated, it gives CASSQVAGQRVYGYTF.

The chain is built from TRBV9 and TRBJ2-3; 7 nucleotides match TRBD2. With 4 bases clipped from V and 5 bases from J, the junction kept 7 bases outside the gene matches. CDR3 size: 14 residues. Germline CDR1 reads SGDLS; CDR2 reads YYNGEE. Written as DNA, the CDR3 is TGTGCCAGCAGCCCTGGGGGGGAGGGAGATACGCAGTATTTT. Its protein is CASSPGGEGDTQYF.

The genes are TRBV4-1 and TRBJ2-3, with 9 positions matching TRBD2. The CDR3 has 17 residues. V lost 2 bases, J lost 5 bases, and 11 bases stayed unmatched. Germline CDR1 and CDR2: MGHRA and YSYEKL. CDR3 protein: CASSQSLGGGAGDTQYF. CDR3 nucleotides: TGCGCCAGCAGCCAATCCCTAGGCGGGGGGGCCGGAGATACGCAGTATTTT.

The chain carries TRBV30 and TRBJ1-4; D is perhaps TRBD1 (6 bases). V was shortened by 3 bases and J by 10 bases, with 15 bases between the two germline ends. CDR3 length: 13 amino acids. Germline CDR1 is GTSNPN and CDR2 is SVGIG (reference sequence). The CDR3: CAWRGPGDGKLFF. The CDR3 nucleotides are TGTGCCTGGAGGGGCCCAGGGGATGGAAAACTGTTTTTT.

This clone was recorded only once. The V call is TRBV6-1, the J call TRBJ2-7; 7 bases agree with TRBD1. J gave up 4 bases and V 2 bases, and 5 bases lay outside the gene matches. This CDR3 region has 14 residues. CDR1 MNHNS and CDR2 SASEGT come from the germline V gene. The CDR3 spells CASSEYTGAYEQYF. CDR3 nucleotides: TGTGCCAGCAGTGAATATACAGGGGCTTACGAGCAGTACTTC.

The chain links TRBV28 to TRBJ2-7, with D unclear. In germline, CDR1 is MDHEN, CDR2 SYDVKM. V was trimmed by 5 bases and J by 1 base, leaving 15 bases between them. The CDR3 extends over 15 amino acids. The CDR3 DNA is TGTGCCAGCAGTCTCACCGTCGGTGGTTCCTACGAGCAGTACTTC. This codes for CASSLTVGGSYEQYF. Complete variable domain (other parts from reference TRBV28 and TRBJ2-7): DVKVTQSSRYLVKRTGEKVFLECVQDMDHENMFWYRQDPGLGLRLIYFSYDVKMKEKGDIPEGYSVSREKKERFSLILESASTNQTSMYLCASSLTVGGSYEQYFGPGTRLTVT.

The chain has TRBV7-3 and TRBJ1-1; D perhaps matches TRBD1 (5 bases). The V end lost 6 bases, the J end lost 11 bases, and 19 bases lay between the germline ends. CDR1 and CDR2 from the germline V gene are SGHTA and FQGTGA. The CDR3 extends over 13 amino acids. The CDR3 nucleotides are TGTGCCAGCAGGCAGGACGGGGGAGAAGAGGCTTTCTTT. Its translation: CASRQDGGEEAFF.

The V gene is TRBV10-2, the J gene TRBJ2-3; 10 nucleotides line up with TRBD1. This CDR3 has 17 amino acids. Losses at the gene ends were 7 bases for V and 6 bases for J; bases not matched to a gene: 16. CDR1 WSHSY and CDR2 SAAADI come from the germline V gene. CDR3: CASKSFDRGLSPDTQYF. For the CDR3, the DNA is TGCGCCAGCAAATCCTTCGACAGGGGGCTCTCTCCCGATACGCAGTATTTT.

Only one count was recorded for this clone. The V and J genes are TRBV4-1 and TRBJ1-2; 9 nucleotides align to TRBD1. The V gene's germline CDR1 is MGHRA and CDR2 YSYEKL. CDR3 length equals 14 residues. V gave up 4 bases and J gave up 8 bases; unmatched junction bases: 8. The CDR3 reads CASSRPGQGAGYTF. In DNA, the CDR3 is TGCGCCAGCAGCCGCCCGGGACAGGGAGCGGGCTACACCTTC.

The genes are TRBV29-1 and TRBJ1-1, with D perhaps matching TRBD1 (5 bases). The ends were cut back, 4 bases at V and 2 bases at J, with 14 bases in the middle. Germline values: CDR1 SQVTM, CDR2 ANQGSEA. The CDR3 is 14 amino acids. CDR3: CSVATRESNTEAFF. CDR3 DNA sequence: TGCAGCGTTGCGACCAGGGAAAGCAACACTGAAGCTTTCTTT.

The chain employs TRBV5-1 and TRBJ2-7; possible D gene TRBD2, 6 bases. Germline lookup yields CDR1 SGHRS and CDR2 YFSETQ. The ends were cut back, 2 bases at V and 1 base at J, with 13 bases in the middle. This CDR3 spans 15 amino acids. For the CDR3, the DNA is TGCGCCAGCAGCTTATCCGGGACTCCGTCCTACGAGCAGTACTTC. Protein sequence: CASSLSGTPSYEQYF.

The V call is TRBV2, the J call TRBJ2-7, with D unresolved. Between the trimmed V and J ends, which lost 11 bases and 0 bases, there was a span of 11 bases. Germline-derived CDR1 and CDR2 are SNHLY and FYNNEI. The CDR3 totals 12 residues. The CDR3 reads CASSGFSYEQYF. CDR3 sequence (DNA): TGTGCCTCTTCAGGTTTCTCCTACGAGCAGTACTTC.

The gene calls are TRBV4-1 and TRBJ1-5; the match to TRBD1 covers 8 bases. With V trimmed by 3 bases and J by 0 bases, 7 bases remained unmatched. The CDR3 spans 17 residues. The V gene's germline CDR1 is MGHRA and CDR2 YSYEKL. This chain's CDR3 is CASSQTQGVTSNQPQHF. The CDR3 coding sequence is TGCGCCAGCAGCCAGACACAGGGGGTCACTAGCAATCAGCCCCAGCATTTT.

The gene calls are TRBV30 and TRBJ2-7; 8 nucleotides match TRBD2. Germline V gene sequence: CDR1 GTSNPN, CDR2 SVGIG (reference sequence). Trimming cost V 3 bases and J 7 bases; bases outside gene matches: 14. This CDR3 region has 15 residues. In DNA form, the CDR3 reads TGTGCCTGGAGAATCGGGGGGGTTGAGGTAGGAGAGCAGTACTTC. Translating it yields CAWRIGGVEVGEQYF.

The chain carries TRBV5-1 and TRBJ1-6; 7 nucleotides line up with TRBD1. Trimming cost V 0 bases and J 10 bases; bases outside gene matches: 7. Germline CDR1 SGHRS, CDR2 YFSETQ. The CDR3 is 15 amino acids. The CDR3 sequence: CASSLEGGAASPLHF. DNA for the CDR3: TGCGCCAGCAGCTTGGAAGGGGGCGCTGCCTCACCCCTCCACTTT. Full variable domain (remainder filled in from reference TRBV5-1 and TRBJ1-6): KAGVTQTPRYLIKTRGQQVTLSCSPISGHRSVSWYQQTPGQGLQFLFEYFSETQRNKGNFPGRFSGRQFSNSRSEMNVSTLELGDSALYLCASSLEGGAASPLHFGNGTRLTVT.

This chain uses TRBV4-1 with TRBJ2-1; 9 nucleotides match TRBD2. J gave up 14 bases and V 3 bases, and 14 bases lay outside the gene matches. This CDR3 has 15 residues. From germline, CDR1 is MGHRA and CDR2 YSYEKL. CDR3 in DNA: TGCGCCAGCAGCCAGCGGGGTAGCGGGGGATGGGATAAGTTCTTC. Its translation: CASSQRGSGGWDKFF.

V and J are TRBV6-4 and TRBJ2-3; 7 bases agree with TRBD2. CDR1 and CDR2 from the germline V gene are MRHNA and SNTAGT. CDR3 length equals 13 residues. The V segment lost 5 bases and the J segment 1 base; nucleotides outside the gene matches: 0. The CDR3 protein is CASSSGGTDTQYF. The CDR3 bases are TGTGCCAGCAGTAGCGGGGGCACAGATACGCAGTATTTT.

This chain's CDR3 is CASTWVGRVNTEAFF. Here the CDR3 DNA reads TGTGCCAGCACATGGGTGGGCAGAGTGAACACTGAAGCTTTCTTT. The J gene is TRBJ1-1, the V gene TRBV5-6, with D uncertain. CDR1 is SGHDT and CDR2 is YYEEEE in the germline V gene. This CDR3 region has 15 residues. Deletions cut 6 bases from V and 0 bases from J, with 15 bases between.

The CDR3 nucleotides are TGTGCTAGTGGTTCGGGACACCAAGACTCTGGAAACACCATATATTTT. This encodes CASGSGHQDSGNTIYF. The V and J genes are TRBV12-5 and TRBJ1-3, with TRBD1 as a possible D gene (6 bases). In germline, CDR1 is LGHNT, CDR2 FRNRAP. Trimming stripped 4 bases from V and 0 bases from J, with 13 bases between. This CDR3 comprises 16 residues. Full variable domain (missing parts from reference TRBV12-5 and TRBJ1-3): DARVTQTPRHKVTEMGQEVTMRCQPILGHNTVFWYRQTMMQGLELLAYFRNRAPLDDSGMPKDRFSAEMPDATLATLKIQPSEPRDSAVYFCASGSGHQDSGNTIYFGEGSWLTVV.